This T cell receptor beta chain emerged from a study of shared clonotypes between healthy human individuals. V dropped 4 bases and J dropped 6; count of bases not matched to a gene: 16. CDR1 and CDR2 (germline): MDHEN, SYDVKM. The CDR3 extends over 17 amino acids. Turning to this clone: The antigen is undetermined.

Study findings and constraints: Only blood was sampled; tissue repertoires likely differ.

The authors loaded roughly 200 ng DNA, approximately 30,000 T cell genomes, into sorted-subset replicate PCRs. The method was immunoSEQ multiplex PCR; TCRdb's version includes in-frame clones alone and lacks a portion of them. The sample holds 150,000 to 200,000 clones, 85% to 95% seen once. The sample consisted of naive CD4+ T cells sorted from blood. Subset here: CD45RA+ positively selected. This receptor was obtained from a young woman in good health. The chain couples TRBV28 to TRBJ2-7; 9 nucleotides line up with TRBD2. The CDR3, as DNA: TGTGCCAGCAGTTCCCCCGCGGGGGGGACAGACATCTTCGAGCAGTACTTC. Its protein is CASSSPAGGTDIFEQYF.